These 24 T cell receptor beta chains originate from one sample sequenced in a study of regulatory T cells in long-lasting Graves disease (dated by TCRdb to about 2021). The time point label here, explained by the study, means: persistent/refractory GD, antithyroid drugs over 5 years with positive TRAb. For both TCR sequencing and RNA sequencing, RNA was extracted from PBMCs using TRIzol. The library came from multiplex PCR. The instrument was an Illumina HiSeq 4000. CDR3 regions were amplified by Arm-PCR with iRepertoire HTBI primers to construct TCR beta libraries. TCRdb applied fastp at Q25 and MiXCR to the public reads, then kept only in-frame beta chains. Identical CDR3 proteins give one entry, which carries the most common genes and DNA. Counted in this sample were 350,000 to 500,000 distinct CDR3 sequences; about 21% of them appeared once. The top ten constitute 14% of the sample. The sequencing used peripheral blood mononuclear cells (PBMCs), collected when the disease was refractory, from a patient treated with antithyroid drugs. The receptors originated from a female donor with Graves disease.

The V call is TRBV7-2, the J call TRBJ2-7; 7 nucleotides match TRBD2. J was trimmed by 7 bases and V by 5 bases; bases with no gene match: 17. Per germline, CDR1 SGHTA and CDR2 FQGNSA. The CDR3 is made up of 16 amino acids. DNA for the CDR3: TGTGCCAGCAGCAGGGACTCCGGGACTACTGTTGGGGAGCAGTACTTC. Translated: CASSRDSGTTVGEQYF.

The table lists this clonotype with a few counts. This sequence joins TRBV6-1 and TRBJ1-5; D possibly corresponds to TRBD1 (5 bases). With 10 bases removed from V and 5 bases from J, the gap between germline ends came to 24 bases. The CDR3 totals 16 residues. Germline V gene data show CDR1 as MNHNS and CDR2 as SASEGT. CDR3 in DNA: TGTGCCACCAGGTCAGGCTTCGGGGCGGAAGATCAGCCCCAGCATTTT. It is translated as CATRSGFGAEDQPQHF.

This clonotype showed up many times. This rearrangement joins TRBV6-1 to TRBJ1-2; 10 bases are a match to TRBD1. Germline-derived CDR1 and CDR2 are MNHNS and SASEGT. This CDR3 has 14 amino acids. J lost 4 bases, V lost 6 bases, and 5 bases had no gene match. In DNA form, the CDR3 reads TGTGCCAGCAGCCCGGGACAGGGGATCTATGGCTACACCTTC. It codes for CASSPGQGIYGYTF.

This clonotype was counted at least ten times. The J gene is TRBJ2-7, the V gene TRBV28, with TRBD2 identical over 7 bases. There are 14 residues in the CDR3. Losses at the gene ends were 3 bases for V and 5 bases for J; bases not matched to a gene: 7. CDR1 and CDR2 from the germline V gene are MDHEN and SYDVKM. The CDR3 region is CASSFLSGIDEQYF. The CDR3 nucleotides read TGTGCCAGCAGTTTCCTAAGCGGGATCGACGAGCAGTACTTC.

This clonotype was picked up many times. The gene calls are TRBV6-2 or TRBV6-3 and TRBJ2-2; a weak D match, TRBD2 (5 bases). Germline V gene data show CDR1 as MNHEY and CDR2 as SVGEGT. Trimming took off 5 bases at V and 8 bases at J, with 18 bases between the two ends. The CDR3 is made up of 15 amino acids. CDR3 amino acids: CASSEESRRSGELFF. DNA for the CDR3: TGTGCCAGCAGTGAAGAATCCAGGAGGTCTGGGGAGCTGTTTTTT.

This sequence joins TRBV7-2 and TRBJ2-3, with 7 bases matching TRBD2. From germline, CDR1 is SGHTA and CDR2 FQGNSA. CDR3 length: 17 amino acids. The V gene end was trimmed by 1 base and the J gene end by 6 bases; junction bases not matched to a gene: 13. As DNA, the CDR3 is TGTGCCAGCAGCTTAGATCGGTGGGAGGGCTCTGGGGATACGCAGTATTTT. This gives the protein CASSLDRWEGSGDTQYF.

This clonotype was seen at least ten times. The chain joins TRBV3-1 to TRBJ2-7, with TRBD2 matching 8 bases. The CDR3 runs 14 residues. In germline, CDR1 is LGHDT, CDR2 YNNKEL (reference sequence). Trimming cost V 3 bases and J 5 bases; bases outside gene matches: 6. The CDR3 loop is CASSQAGGVNEQYF. CDR3 sequence (DNA): TGTGCCAGCAGCCAGGCGGGAGGCGTTAACGAGCAGTACTTC.

The V call is TRBV20-1, the J call TRBJ2-7; TRBD1 matches 8 bases. V dropped 0 bases and J dropped 4; count of bases not matched to a gene: 8. CDR3 length: 15 residues. Germline V lookup: CDR1 DFQATT, CDR2 SNEGSKA (reference sequence). The CDR3 nucleotides are TGCAGTGCTAGAGATATGACAGGGGTATCATACGAGCAGTACTTC. It codes for CSARDMTGVSYEQYF.

This clonotype showed up many times. The J gene is TRBJ1-2, the V gene TRBV2; D is uncertain. Trimming pared 4 bases from V and 4 bases from J, leaving 10 bases between. The CDR3 has 13 residues. Germline-derived CDR1 and CDR2 are SNHLY and FYNNEI. The CDR3 here is CASSGELLYGYTF. DNA of the CDR3: TGTGCCAGCAGTGGGGAATTACTCTATGGCTACACCTTC.

The sample holds many counts of this clonotype. The V call is TRBV2, the J call TRBJ2-2; D remains unclear. CDR3 length: 13 residues. V gave up 4 bases and J gave up 6 bases, with 9 bases separating them. The germline gives CDR1 SNHLY, CDR2 FYNNEI. In DNA, the CDR3 is TGTGCCAGCAGTGTGAGTAGGCCCGGGGAGCTGTTTTTT. It yields the protein CASSVSRPGELFF.

This clonotype was detected ten times or more. V is TRBV18 and J is TRBJ1-1; unclear D gene. CDR1 and CDR2 from the germline V gene are KGHSH and LQKENI. This CDR3 is 12 amino acids long. V gave up 3 bases and J gave up 7 bases, with 9 bases separating them. CDR3 DNA sequence: TGTGCCAGCTCACCGCTAGGATTTGAAGCTTTCTTT. Amino acid sequence: CASSPLGFEAFF.

This clonotype was detected ten times or more. The chain has TRBV28 and TRBJ2-6, with 7 bases identical to TRBD1. Germline CDR1 is MDHEN and CDR2 is SYDVKM. V shed 6 bases and J 2 bases; nucleotides not matched to a gene: 7. This CDR3 contains 16 residues. This CDR3 reads CASSPDRAAGANVLTF. The CDR3 DNA reads as TGTGCCAGCAGCCCAGACAGGGCCGCTGGGGCCAACGTCCTGACTTTC.

At least ten counts were recorded for this clonotype. The chain combines TRBV2 with TRBJ1-1; D is possibly TRBD1 (6 bases). Trimming removed 6 bases from V and 7 bases from J, with 18 bases in between. From germline, CDR1 is SNHLY and CDR2 FYNNEI. The CDR3 sequence is 14 residues long. CDR3 DNA sequence: TGTGCCAGCAGAACAGTAGGGGACATCCTTGAAGCTTTCTTT. Encoded protein: CASRTVGDILEAFF.

Regarding this clonotype: This may be a read error, as it is one base from a much larger clone. J is TRBJ2-2 and V is TRBV6-2 or TRBV6-3; 9 nucleotides match TRBD1. In germline, CDR1 is MNHEY, CDR2 SVGEGT. This CDR3 has 16 residues. The CDR3 sequence is CASSYFGQGYTGELLF. DNA of the CDR3: TGTGCCAGCAGTTATTTCGGACAGGGGTACACCGGGGAGCTGTTATTT.

J is TRBJ2-2 and V is TRBV20-1, with D perhaps matching TRBD2 (5 bases). CDR1 DFQATT and CDR2 SNEGSKA come from the germline V gene (reference sequence). With 0 bases removed from V and 2 bases from J, the gap between germline ends came to 10 bases. This CDR3 region has 15 residues. The CDR3 DNA follows: TGCAGTGCTAGAGATGGTGGGAGAAACACCGGGGAGCTGTTTTTT. The encoded protein is CSARDGGRNTGELFF.

There are many counts of this clonotype. The chain recombines TRBV11-3 with TRBJ2-2; the match to TRBD2 covers 12 bases. The CDR3 length is 15 residues. Trimming at V came to 8 bases and at J to 7 bases, leaving 8 bases not matched to a gene. CDR1 and CDR2 (germline): SGHNT, YENEEA. The CDR3 nucleotides read TGTGCCAGCTGTCAGACTAGCGGGAGTGACGGGGAGCTGTTTTTT. It translates to CASCQTSGSDGELFF.

This clonotype has at least ten counts. This sequence joins TRBV5-5 and TRBJ2-5; D tentatively fits TRBD1 or TRBD2 (5 bases each). Germline values: CDR1 SGHKS, CDR2 YYEKEE (reference sequence). The CDR3 covers 16 residues. V was clipped by 3 bases and J by 3 bases, with 18 bases between them. DNA for the CDR3: TGTGCCAGCAGCTGGTGGAACCGGGACGTCGAAGAGACCCAGTACTTC. Its translation: CASSWWNRDVEETQYF.

The chain uses TRBV18 and TRBJ2-3, with D tentatively TRBD1 (5 bases). The CDR3 has 15 amino acids. The V gene lost 0 bases and the J gene lost 2 bases, with 9 bases spanning the gap. Germline V gene data show CDR1 as KGHSH and CDR2 as LQKENI. The CDR3 sequence: CASSPPTAATDTQYF. CDR3 DNA sequence: TGTGCCAGCTCACCACCGACAGCAGCCACAGATACGCAGTATTTT.

The sample holds many counts of this clonotype. The V call is TRBV28, the J call TRBJ1-2, with D possibly TRBD1 on 6 matching bases. V lost 6 bases and J 4 bases, leaving 12 bases between the germline ends. This CDR3 has 13 amino acids. Germline V gene lookup returns CDR1 MDHEN and CDR2 SYDVKM. CDR3 amino acids: CASRITGFYGYTF. The CDR3, as DNA: TGTGCCAGCAGGATCACAGGGTTCTATGGCTACACCTTC.

This clonotype has ten or more counts. The rearrangement uses TRBV2 and TRBJ1-5; 10 bases fit TRBD1. The CDR3 consists of 14 residues. Trimming removed 7 bases from V and 4 bases from J; junction bases left unmatched: 4. Germline V gene sequence: CDR1 SNHLY, CDR2 FYNNEI. CDR3 sequence: CASNKDRGNQPQHF. The CDR3 DNA is TGTGCCAGCAACAAGGACAGGGGGAATCAGCCCCAGCATTTT.

Points on this clonotype: Its ends do not fully match the called genes, so a read error is possible. V is TRBV27 and J is TRBJ2-3, with 8 nucleotides matching TRBD1. CDR3 length equals 14 residues. CDR1 is MNHEY, CDR2 SMNVEV, per germline (reference sequence). The CDR3 spells CASSSGGVGDTQYF. Written as DNA, the CDR3 is TGTGCCAGCAGTTCAGGGGGCGTGGGAGATACGCAGTATTTC.

There are many counts of this clonotype. This rearrangement joins TRBV28 to TRBJ1-2; D gene unclear. V shed 2 bases and J shed 3 bases, with 4 bases lying between them. The germline CDR1 and CDR2 sequences are MDHEN and SYDVKM. The CDR3 totals 12 residues. The CDR3 region is CASSLQDYGYTF. The CDR3 DNA follows: TGTGCCAGCAGTTTACAAGACTATGGCTACACCTTC.

This clonotype was counted a few times. The chain is built from TRBV4-1 and TRBJ1-6, with D hard to call. There are 13 residues in the CDR3. V lost 4 bases to trimming and J lost 7 bases, with 8 bases between them. The germline gives CDR1 MGHRA, CDR2 YSYEKL. In DNA form, the CDR3 reads TGCGCCAGCAGCCTATCAGAGAATTCACCCCTCCACTTT. This sequence encodes CASSLSENSPLHF.

In its sample, this clonotype was seen many times. This chain joins TRBV11-2 and TRBJ2-2; D is uncertain. The CDR3 has 11 amino acids. Trimming removed 3 bases from V and 7 bases from J, with 3 bases in between. Per germline, CDR1 SGHAT and CDR2 FQNNGV. Here the CDR3 DNA reads TGTGCCAGCAGCTTCGTCGGGGAGCTGTTTTTT. Translating gives CASSFVGELFF.